The 5 T cell receptor beta chains given below trace back to one sample, sequenced in a study of cytomegalovirus exposure and HLA in healthy donors. Primers: 60 Vbeta forward and 13 Jbeta reverse. The repertoire was sequenced with immunoSEQ multiplex PCR; TCRdb's copy has only in-frame clones and lacks some. Among some 200,000 clones listed, roughly 79% were seen once. Input material: PBMCs. These receptors were taken from a man aged 18 to 29 in good health and CMV-seronegative.

The chain combines TRBV19 with TRBJ2-1, with TRBD2 matching over 8 bases. Trimming at V came to 10 bases and at J to 10 bases, leaving 6 bases not matched to a gene. The CDR3 length is 11 residues. The germline gives CDR1 LNHDA, CDR2 SQIVND (reference sequence). This CDR3 reads CATRGGGEQFF. In DNA form, the CDR3 reads TGTGCCACTCGGGGGGGAGGGGAGCAGTTCTTC.

This chain links TRBV4-3 with TRBJ1-1; a possible D gene is TRBD1 (6 bases). CDR3 length equals 15 residues. Germline CDR1 reads LGHNA; CDR2 reads YSLEER. V lost 0 bases to trimming and J lost 5 bases, with 13 bases between them. Written as DNA, the CDR3 is TGCGCCAGCAGCCAAGATGTAGGCCAGGGGACTGAAGCTTTCTTT. Its protein is CASSQDVGQGTEAFF.

This clone was picked up a small number of times. The chain couples TRBV27 to TRBJ2-7; tentative D call: TRBD2 (6 bases). Germline CDR1 MNHEY, CDR2 SMNVEV (reference sequence). The CDR3 loop spans 13 amino acids. Trimming shortened V by 2 bases and J by 5 bases, and 10 bases separated the two germline ends. The CDR3 bases are TGTGCCAGCAGTTTACGGGCGGGGAACGAGCAGTACTTC. This codes for CASSLRAGNEQYF.

The genes are TRBV7-9 and TRBJ2-7, with D possibly matching TRBD1 (6 bases). CDR3 length: 15 residues. Between the trimmed V and J ends, which lost 4 bases and 2 bases, there was a span of 15 bases. The germline V gene encodes CDR1 SEHNR and CDR2 FQNEAQ (reference sequence). The CDR3 loop is CASSSRDKPPYEQYF. In DNA, the CDR3 is TGTGCCAGCAGCTCCAGGGACAAGCCGCCCTACGAGCAGTACTTC.

The V and J genes are TRBV28 and TRBJ2-1, with 10 positions matching TRBD2. Germline CDR1 and CDR2: MDHEN and SYDVKM. J was trimmed by 4 bases and V by 4 bases; bases with no gene match: 7. This CDR3 comprises 16 residues. This CDR3 reads CASSWGLAGEYNEQFF. The CDR3 DNA reads as TGTGCCAGCAGTTGGGGGCTAGCGGGAGAGTACAATGAGCAGTTCTTC.